This T cell receptor beta chain was identified in a study of blood T cell repertoires in COVID-19 (dated by TCRdb to the early 2020s). Concerning the study at large: The collaborator samples originated in the United States, Italy and Spain and spanned the acute and convalescent phases of COVID-19. The material from the prospective study consisted of cDNA or gDNA derived from T cells, B-cell-depleted T cells, or PBMCs. The dataset comprised deeply sampled blood TCRbeta repertoires from subjects exposed to, actively infected with, or recovered from COVID-19. The repertoires were released in a freely available public database intended as a resource for research on the immune response to SARS-CoV-2. Samples came from the ongoing ImmuneRACE study (first 160 participants) plus 1,254 subjects from 6 global collaborators. Sample metadata almost always included a de-identified subject ID, COVID-19 status, age in years and sex. Where available, HLA class I and class II types were obtained from metadata supplied by the sample provider rather than from assay-based typing.

What the authors observed across the whole study: The amount of clinical and demographic metadata varied by source and participant and was provided uncurated.

As concerns this clone: It has no known antigen specificity. No base quality information exists; no much larger clone differs at one position.

The immunoSEQ Assay, a bias-controlled multiplex PCR, was used to amplify TCRbeta CDR3 regions from genomic DNA. On the study's bioinformatics: Within the assay, amplification of reference gene primers was used to estimate how many nucleated cells each sample contained. To quantify the absolute abundance of each unique TCRbeta CDR3 rearrangement, sequence reads were collapsed and filtered. For each sample, productive Simpson clonality was calculated as the square root of Simpson's diversity index over productive rearrangements. TCRdb stores this immuneACCESS table with in-frame sequences only. Part of the clones is absent; in the studies checked, under half of the shortfall reflects unresolved V genes, and no reason is known for the rest. The V and J calls and the clone size are those of that table, but D and trimming were determined from the DNA. The sample table records hundreds of thousands of clones; 87% of these occur just once. Together, the top ten hold about 9.8% of the sample.

Enrolling through a virtual design, the prospective study's participants ranged in age from roughly 18 to 95 years and lived across 24 United States geographic areas. In the prospective study, participants were assigned to cohorts based on the clinical history participants reported in a screening survey and a study questionnaire. Recovered participants in ImmuneRACE Cohort 3 were defined as having two consecutive negative NP/OP PCR tests, clearance from a healthcare professional, or resolution of symptoms. Mobile phlebotomists in the prospective study collected whole blood, serum and a nasopharyngeal or oropharyngeal swab from every participant. Prospective study participants could optionally give additional blood draws and questionnaires over an approximately 2-month period. Before DNA extraction, prospective study blood samples were shipped either frozen or at room temperature. The TCR comes from a woman aged 18-35 years who had recovered from COVID-19. Sequencing was performed on PBMCs or T cells enriched from blood (not recorded which).

The CDR3: CASTPGGVRGKTEQFF. DNA sequence: TGTGCCAGCACCCCAGGGGGGGTCAGGGGAAAAACGGAGCAGTTCTTC. The rearrangement joined TRBV6-2 or TRBV6-3 to TRBJ2-1; the D gene is perhaps TRBD1 or TRBD2, each of them matching over 7 bases. CDR1 and CDR2, looked up from the germline V gene, are MNHEY and SVGEGT. The CDR3 runs 16 amino acids, cysteine and phenylalanine included. Only CDR3 DNA remains: 48 bases, in frame from the first base. Trimming at the junction amounts to 7 bases on V and 10 bases on J, and the germline ends lie 26 bases apart.